This entry concerns a single T cell receptor beta chain. Its antigen is unidentified. This entry belongs to a study of blood T cells in healthy people across ages. Points from the study as a whole: Per-million-T-cell TCR beta diversity fell roughly linearly with age.

Sample-barcoded 5' priming and a J-beta primer mix drove a second PCR of about 6 to 11 cycles. In TCRdb, the 5' RACE reads were re-called with MiXCR into one record per CDR3 protein. The data show over 600,000 distinct CDR3 sequences, 46% seen once. The CDR3 extends over 17 amino acids. Germline CDR1 reads MDHEN; CDR2 reads SYDVKM. Trimming removed 3 bases from V and 4 bases from J, with 19 bases in between. Isolation of PBMCs gave at least 7 million cells per sample. Total RNA extraction produced at least 5.5 micrograms (per sample) for the study. The source material was blood. The chain carries TRBV28 and TRBJ2-1; D is perhaps TRBD1 (5 bases). The clonotype comes from a man older than 75 in good health. The CDR3 DNA reads as TGTGCCAGCAGTTTCTTAGACAGTCTCGTCCCTTACAATGAGCAGTTCTTC. Translation: CASSFLDSLVPYNEQFF.